One sample yielded the 32 T cell receptor beta chains listed below, sequenced in a study of T cells in Graves' hyperthyroidism and ophthalmopathy. Researchers took RNA transcripts and amplified the TCR beta CDR3 regions from them. Initially, a first-round RT-PCR of the TCR CDR3 employed the HTBI primer set. TCRdb called the multiplex PCR reads again in MiXCR, with one record for every CDR3 protein. The sample yields some 650,000 distinct CDR3 sequences, more than 15% seen once. Sequencing was done on a sample of blood. These receptors all stem from a woman aged 40 to 50 with Graves' ophthalmopathy.

This clonotype was seen repeatedly, ten times or more. V is TRBV12-3 or TRBV12-4 and J is TRBJ2-1; D is ambiguous. CDR3 size: 18 residues. The germline V and J ends were trimmed by 3 bases and 0 bases, with 18 bases remaining between them. CDR3: CASSFVGPGVSSYNEQFF. CDR3 nucleotides: TGTGCCAGCAGTTTCGTAGGACCGGGCGTTAGCTCCTACAATGAGCAGTTCTTC.

The rearrangement links TRBV9 to TRBJ2-5; possible D gene TRBD1, 6 bases. V was clipped by 0 bases and J by 4 bases, with 13 bases between them. This CDR3 has 15 residues. The V gene's germline CDR1 is SGDLS and CDR2 YYNGEE. CDR3 amino acids: CASSVAGTPGETQYF. CDR3 DNA: TGTGCCAGCAGCGTAGCAGGGACACCCGGAGAGACCCAGTACTTC.

In this sample, this clonotype turned up many times. The rearrangement joins TRBV12-3 or TRBV12-4 to TRBJ1-1, with 8 positions matching TRBD1. J was trimmed by 10 bases and V by 6 bases; bases with no gene match: 7. The CDR3 runs to 12 residues. The CDR3 region has the DNA TGTGCCAGCAGCCTAACCGGGACAGGAGCTTTCTTT. It codes for CASSLTGTGAFF.

This clonotype was observed a handful of times. The chain couples TRBV28 to TRBJ2-7, with no clear D. V gave up 4 bases and J gave up 0 bases, with 13 bases separating them. Germline assignment: CDR1 MDHEN and CDR2 SYDVKM. This CDR3 region has 15 residues. The CDR3 sequence: CASSYGQSGSYEQYF. The CDR3 nucleotides read TGTGCCAGCAGTTATGGGCAATCCGGCTCCTACGAGCAGTACTTC. Complete variable domain (other parts from reference TRBV28 and TRBJ2-7): DVKVTQSSRYLVKRTGEKVFLECVQDMDHENMFWYRQDPGLGLRLIYFSYDVKMKEKGDIPEGYSVSREKKERFSLILESASTNQTSMYLCASSYGQSGSYEQYFGPGTRLTVT.

The V gene is TRBV28, the J gene TRBJ1-6, with D maybe TRBD1 (6 bases). The CDR3 covers 13 residues. Looked up from germline, CDR1 is MDHEN and CDR2 is SYDVKM. Trimming removed 6 bases at V and 14 bases at J, with 17 bases between. The CDR3 DNA reads TGTGCCAGCAGCTTGGACAGATTCAGGTCCCTCCACTTT. Its protein product is CASSLDRFRSLHF.

This clonotype came up many times. J is TRBJ1-1 and V is TRBV29-1; 11 bases are shared with TRBD1. After removal of 1 base from V and 6 bases from J, the junction contained 4 bases not matched to a gene. This CDR3 comprises 14 residues. Per germline, CDR1 SQVTM and CDR2 ANQGSEA. This CDR3 is CSVEVRTGGPEAFF. The CDR3 bases are TGCAGCGTTGAAGTGCGGACAGGGGGCCCTGAAGCTTTCTTT.

This clonotype was counted at least ten times. Compared with germline, one end of the junction differs, possibly owing to a read error. The genes are TRBV11-2 and TRBJ2-4, with 11 nucleotides matching TRBD2. The CDR3 loop spans 15 amino acids. Germline CDR1 SGHAT, CDR2 FQNNGV. The CDR3 here is CASSTTTSGKTIQYF. Here the CDR3 DNA reads TGTGCCAGCAGCACTACGACTAGCGGGAAAACCATTCAGTACTTC.

Turning to this clonotype: This sequence may be a read error, since a much larger clone differs from it by one base. The genes are TRBV5-1 and TRBJ2-3; a possible D gene is TRBD2 (6 bases). The CDR3 consists of 17 residues. The germline V gene has CDR1 SGHRS and CDR2 YFSETQ. CDR3 protein: CAGSWNAGRTLADTQYF. The CDR3 DNA reads TGCGCCGGCAGCTGGAACGCGGGGCGCACTCTTGCAGATACGCAGTATTTT.

This clonotype was observed at least ten times. The chain links TRBV5-1 to TRBJ2-1; tentatively, D is TRBD1 (6 bases). This CDR3 contains 16 residues. Per the germline V gene, CDR1 is SGHRS and CDR2 is YFSETQ. Trimming removed 4 bases at V and 2 bases at J, with 16 bases between. The CDR3 DNA reads TGCGCCAGCAGCGTACAGACAGGCGGGCCCTACAATGAGCAGTTCTTC. It translates to CASSVQTGGPYNEQFF.

This clonotype turned up a few times. The chain couples TRBV27 to TRBJ2-7, with TRBD2 as a possible D gene (5 bases). The V gene's germline CDR1 is MNHEY and CDR2 SMNVEV (reference sequence). The V end lost 6 bases, the J end lost 0 bases, and 21 bases lay between the germline ends. This CDR3 is 17 amino acids long. The CDR3 sequence is CASSSRVGWEISYEQYF. The CDR3 DNA is TGTGCCAGCAGCTCAAGAGTCGGGTGGGAGATCTCCTACGAGCAGTACTTC.

This clonotype was observed many times. This chain links TRBV9 with TRBJ2-7, with TRBD1 matching over 8 bases. Trimming took 0 bases from V and 2 from J; bases not matched to a gene: 7. The CDR3 is 16 amino acids. Germline loops: CDR1 SGDLS, CDR2 YYNGEE. CDR3 coding DNA: TGTGCCAGCAGCGTAGAGGGACAGGCGCCGACCTACGAGCAGTACTTC. Residues: CASSVEGQAPTYEQYF.

The V call is TRBV9, the J call TRBJ2-7; 8 bases are a match to TRBD2. The CDR3 runs 16 residues. The V and J ends lost 3 bases and 4 bases, in that order; junction bases with no gene match: 12. Germline V gene data show CDR1 as SGDLS and CDR2 as YYNGEE. The CDR3 here is CASSASPTSALYEQYF. In DNA form, the CDR3 reads TGTGCCAGCAGCGCAAGCCCGACTAGCGCATTATACGAGCAGTACTTC.

The sample holds many counts of this clonotype. This sequence joins TRBV12-3 or TRBV12-4 and TRBJ2-6; the match to TRBD1 covers 9 bases. Trimming removed 3 bases from V and 2 bases from J; junction bases left unmatched: 5. The CDR3 loop spans 17 amino acids. The CDR3 is CASSFRGDRAGANVLTF. CDR3 sequence (DNA): TGTGCCAGCAGTTTCAGAGGGGACAGGGCTGGGGCCAACGTCCTGACTTTC.

The chain is built from TRBV9 and TRBJ2-7; no definite D call. Germline V lookup: CDR1 SGDLS, CDR2 YYNGEE. The length of the CDR3 is 14 residues. Trimming left V 0 bases short and J 0 bases short, with 7 bases between. The CDR3: CASSVEAFSYEQYF. Written as DNA, the CDR3 is TGTGCCAGCAGCGTAGAAGCTTTCTCCTACGAGCAGTACTTC.

The CDR3 DNA follows: TGTGCCAGCAGGGATCGAGATGGAGACCAGACAGCCACTAATGAAAAACTGTTTTTT. Its translation: CASRDRDGDQTATNEKLFF. This chain connects TRBV6-1 to TRBJ1-4; possibly TRBD1 for D (5 bases). V was pared by 6 bases and J by 2 bases, with 25 bases between. The germline V gene has CDR1 MNHNS and CDR2 SASEGT. This CDR3 is 19 amino acids long.

The sample holds many counts of this clonotype. The chain carries TRBV20-1 and TRBJ2-7, with 12 bases lining up with TRBD1. The germline gives CDR1 DFQATT, CDR2 SNEGSKA (reference sequence). The CDR3 totals 14 residues. Trimming took 4 bases from V and 5 from J; bases not matched to a gene: 6. CDR3 protein: CSANPGQGAHEQYF. Here the CDR3 DNA reads TGCAGTGCTAATCCGGGACAGGGGGCCCACGAGCAGTACTTC.

The V gene is TRBV6-4, the J gene TRBJ1-3, with a tentative D call TRBD1 (5 bases). CDR1 and CDR2 from the germline V gene are MRHNA and SNTAGT. The CDR3 covers 13 residues. V shed 6 bases and J shed 1 base, with 7 bases lying between them. The CDR3 here is CASSGGSGNTIYF. In nucleotides, the CDR3 is TGTGCCAGCAGCGGGGGGTCTGGAAACACCATATATTTT.

At least ten counts were recorded for this clonotype. The chain joins TRBV12-3 or TRBV12-4 to TRBJ2-3; possible D gene TRBD2, 7 bases. Trimming took off 3 bases at V and 2 bases at J, with 15 bases between the two ends. The CDR3 loop spans 16 amino acids. The CDR3 coding sequence is TGTGCCAGCAGTTTGGTGGGGGGGCCGGTCACAGATACGCAGTATTTT. It encodes CASSLVGGPVTDTQYF.

This sequence joins TRBV7-2 and TRBJ2-7, with 10 bases lining up with TRBD2. The CDR3 covers 20 residues. The J segment lost 0 bases and the V segment lost 1 base, leaving 15 bases of the junction unmatched. Germline CDR1 is SGHTA and CDR2 is FQGNSA. The CDR3 DNA follows: TGTGCCAGCAGCTTAGTCTCTCCTAGCGGGAGAGCCAGGAGCTCCTACGAGCAGTACTTC. This sequence encodes CASSLVSPSGRARSSYEQYF.

This clonotype was observed a few times. This sequence joins TRBV18 and TRBJ2-2; D gene uncertain. Trimming stripped 2 bases from V and 1 base from J, with 11 bases between. CDR3 length equals 16 residues. CDR1 and CDR2 (germline): KGHSH, LQKENI. The CDR3 loop reads CASSPRGTMNTGELFF. CDR3 nucleotide sequence: TGTGCCAGCTCACCAAGAGGCACGATGAACACCGGGGAGCTGTTTTTT.

This clonotype turned up a few times. This CDR3 is missing its conserved last phenylalanine or tryptophan, likely due to a read error. CDR3 in amino acids: CATSPFVGNTEAFI. In DNA form, the CDR3 reads TGTGCCACCAGCCCCTTTGTGGGGAACACTGAAGCTTTCATT. The V and J genes are TRBV15 and TRBJ1-1, with D unclear. Looked up from germline, CDR1 is LNHNV and CDR2 is YYDKDF (reference sequence). The CDR3 spans 14 residues. Trimming pared 5 bases from V and 1 base from J, leaving 11 bases between.

This clonotype was counted many times. The chain is built from TRBV20-1 and TRBJ2-5; no clear D. This CDR3 has 16 amino acids. The germline V gene has CDR1 DFQATT and CDR2 SNEGSKA (reference sequence). The germline V and J ends were trimmed by 0 bases and 5 bases, with 19 bases remaining between them. Here the CDR3 reads CSARDNSRKMGETQYF. The CDR3 DNA reads as TGCAGTGCTAGAGATAACTCCAGAAAAATGGGGGAGACCCAGTACTTC.

This clonotype turned up a few times. The V gene is TRBV2, the J gene TRBJ1-2; D gene unclear. Germline assignment: CDR1 SNHLY and CDR2 FYNNEI. The CDR3 consists of 13 residues. The V end lost 2 bases, the J end lost 3 bases, and 7 bases lay between the germline ends. CDR3 amino acids: CASSESQDYGYTF. CDR3 coding DNA: TGTGCCAGCAGTGAATCCCAGGACTATGGCTACACCTTC. The whole variable domain, remainder taken from reference TRBV2 and TRBJ1-2, is EPEVTQTPSHQVTQMGQEVILRCVPISNHLYFYWYRQILGQKVEFLVSFYNNEISEKSEIFDDQFSVERPDGSNFTLKIRSTKLEDSAMYFCASSESQDYGYTFGSGTRLTVV.

This clonotype has a handful of counts. CDR3 coding DNA: TGTGCCAGCAGCGTAGATGGTGAGCGGGAGGGGTCCTGGGAGACCCAGTACTTC. As protein: CASSVDGEREGSWETQYF. The chain links TRBV9 to TRBJ2-5; TRBD2 matches 10 bases. Unmatched junction bases numbered 13, after V lost 0 bases and J lost 5 bases. Germline CDR1 is SGDLS and CDR2 is YYNGEE. The CDR3 loop spans 18 amino acids.

The genes are TRBV12-3 or TRBV12-4 and TRBJ1-3, with D perhaps TRBD1 (5 bases). V lost 5 bases, J lost 6 bases, and 11 bases lay in between. The CDR3 extends over 13 amino acids. CDR3 DNA sequence: TGTGCCAGCAGTCCGGTGGGACTAAACACCATATATTTT. It is translated as CASSPVGLNTIYF.

The chain couples TRBV20-1 to TRBJ2-7; the D gene is possibly TRBD1 (5 bases). The CDR3 is 13 amino acids. Germline assignment: CDR1 DFQATT and CDR2 SNEGSKA (reference sequence). The V end lost 0 bases, the J end lost 5 bases, and 11 bases lay between the germline ends. Written as DNA, the CDR3 is TGCAGTGCTAGAGATGTTTGGGGCGACGAGCAGTACTTC. As protein: CSARDVWGDEQYF.

This clonotype has at least ten counts. The rearrangement joins TRBV20-1 to TRBJ2-1; maybe TRBD1 (6 bases). Trimming shortened V by 5 bases and J by 1 base, and 15 bases separated the two germline ends. This CDR3 is built from 15 residues. Germline values: CDR1 DFQATT, CDR2 SNEGSKA (reference sequence). CDR3 DNA: TGCAGTGCTTCCGGACAGCGGAGTTCCTACAATGAGCAGTTCTTC. It yields the protein CSASGQRSSYNEQFF.

This clonotype was detected many times. The CDR3 here is CAISEVNIDTQYF. Here the CDR3 DNA reads TGTGCCATCAGTGAGGTCAATATAGATACGCAGTATTTT. V and J are TRBV10-3 and TRBJ2-3, with D uncertain. Trimming shortened V by 2 bases and J by 5 bases, and 8 bases separated the two germline ends. CDR3 length: 13 amino acids. The germline gives CDR1 ENHRY, CDR2 SYGVKD.

This clonotype has a handful of counts. CDR3 nucleotide sequence: TGTGCCAGCAGTGTGGTTAACTATGGCTACACCTTC. This encodes CASSVVNYGYTF. The chain joins TRBV6-1 to TRBJ1-2, with unresolved D. This CDR3 has 12 residues. The V gene lost 4 bases and the J gene lost 1 base, with 4 bases spanning the gap. CDR1 is MNHNS and CDR2 is SASEGT in the germline V gene.

The rearrangement links TRBV14 to TRBJ1-2; D is unclear. V was trimmed by 1 base and J by 1 base, leaving 4 bases between them. CDR3 length equals 13 residues. Germline V gene sequence: CDR1 SGHDN, CDR2 FVKESK. This CDR3 is CASSQVVNYGYTF. CDR3 in DNA: TGTGCCAGCAGCCAAGTGGTTAACTATGGCTACACCTTC.

This clonotype has at least ten counts. The chain uses TRBV28 and TRBJ1-6; 7 bases agree with TRBD1. V gave up 7 bases and J gave up 7 bases; unmatched junction bases: 10. This CDR3 region has 15 residues. Germline V gene data show CDR1 as MDHEN and CDR2 as SYDVKM. CDR3 amino acids: CASTPSQGGNSPLHF. As DNA, the CDR3 is TGTGCCAGCACCCCATCGCAGGGGGGGAATTCACCCCTCCACTTT.

The chain couples TRBV5-6 to TRBJ1-2, with D maybe TRBD1 (6 bases). Trimming left V 1 base short and J 4 bases short, with 14 bases between. Germline-derived CDR1 and CDR2 are SGHDT and YYEEEE. The CDR3 extends over 15 amino acids. DNA for the CDR3: TGTGCCAGCAGCTTGCCTGGGGGGCAGGGCTATGGCTACACCTTC. Amino acids: CASSLPGGQGYGYTF. The full variable domain, its missing parts supplied by reference TRBV5-6 and TRBJ1-2, is DAGVTQSPTHLIKTRGQQVTLRCSPKSGHDTVSWYQQALGQGPQFIFQYYEEEERQRGNFPDRFSGHQFPNYSSELNVNALLLGDSALYLCASSLPGGQGYGYTFGSGTRLTVV.